The 8 T cell receptor beta chains given below trace back to one sample, sequenced in a study of T-cell reconstitution after alpha-beta-depleted transplantation in children. Unique molecular identifiers were used in preparing the TCRbeta library. TCRdb re-called the PCR reads through MiXCR, storing one row per CDR3 protein. The table shows fewer than 550,000 distinct CDR3 sequences, with approximately 10% occurring only once. Sequenced here: PBMCs, mostly from graft donor cells, sampled 180 days after TCRalphabeta/CD19-depleted stem cell transplant. The receptors come from a female patient aged 2-10 years who had a stem cell transplant for aplastic anemia, so the T cells may come from the graft donor.

This chain links TRBV6-2 or TRBV6-3 with TRBJ2-1, with unresolved D. Germline CDR1 and CDR2: MNHEY and SVGEGT. The ends were cut back, 2 bases at V and 0 bases at J, with 5 bases in the middle. The CDR3 is made up of 14 amino acids. CDR3 sequence (DNA): TGTGCCAGCAGTTACGTTGTCTCCTACAATGAGCAGTTCTTC. It codes for CASSYVVSYNEQFF.

This clonotype was seen a handful of times. This chain connects TRBV7-3 to TRBJ2-1; D is perhaps TRBD1 (6 bases). The CDR3 spans 16 residues. Germline V CDR1 and CDR2: SGHTA, FQGTGA. The ends were cut back, 1 base at V and 2 bases at J, with 12 bases in the middle. The CDR3 here is CASSLRAGAPYNEQFF. CDR3 coding DNA: TGTGCCAGCAGCTTAAGGGCAGGGGCCCCCTACAATGAGCAGTTCTTC. Full variable domain (remainder filled in from reference TRBV7-3 and TRBJ2-1): GAGVSQTPSNKVTEKGKYVELRCDPISGHTALYWYRQSLGQGPEFLIYFQGTGAADDSGLPNDRFFAVRPEGSVSTLKIQRTERGDSAVYLCASSLRAGAPYNEQFFGPGTRLTVL.

In its sample, this clonotype was seen once. This sequence joins TRBV6-2 or TRBV6-3 and TRBJ2-7; D remains unclear. The CDR3 covers 12 residues. Looked up from germline, CDR1 is MNHEY and CDR2 is SVGEGT. The V and J ends lost 0 bases and 12 bases respectively, with 12 bases between them. CDR3 DNA sequence: TGTGCCAGCAGTTACTCGCTAAGGGCGCCGTACTTC. It yields the protein CASSYSLRAPYF.

This chain joins TRBV7-8 and TRBJ1-2, with TRBD1 matching 9 bases. The CDR3 runs to 13 residues. With 7 bases clipped from V and 8 bases from J, the junction kept 8 bases outside the gene matches. Germline values: CDR1 SGHVS, CDR2 FQNEAQ. CDR3 in amino acids: CASTQTGGEGYTF. For the CDR3, the DNA is TGTGCCAGCACCCAGACAGGGGGGGAGGGCTACACCTTC.

J is TRBJ1-5 and V is TRBV27; D not resolved. V shed 10 bases and J shed 6 bases, with 25 bases lying between them. This CDR3 comprises 16 residues. Germline CDR1 MNHEY, CDR2 SMNVEV (reference sequence). For the CDR3, the DNA is TGTGCCATCCCGATACGACGAACCCTGACGGCTCAGCCCCAGCATTTT. It yields the protein CAIPIRRTLTAQPQHF.

The V call is TRBV4-3, the J call TRBJ2-7, with TRBD1 matching over 7 bases. Germline assignment: CDR1 LGHNA and CDR2 YSLEER. This CDR3 region has 14 residues. V lost 4 bases, J lost 4 bases, and 7 bases stayed unmatched. CDR3 in DNA: TGCGCCAGCAGCCGAGAAAGGGGGCATTACGAGCAGTACGTC. Translated, it gives CASSRERGHYEQYV.

This chain uses TRBV5-1 with TRBJ2-7; D gene uncertain. This CDR3 comprises 14 residues. CDR1 is SGHRS and CDR2 is YFSETQ in the germline V gene. V dropped 0 bases and J dropped 5 bases, with 12 bases sitting between them. This chain's CDR3 is CASSLVSVPDEQYV. CDR3 in DNA: TGCGCCAGCAGCTTGGTAAGTGTGCCTGACGAGCAGTACGTC.

This clonotype was picked up a small number of times. The J gene is TRBJ1-2, the V gene TRBV6-5; a weak D match, TRBD1 (6 bases). CDR1 and CDR2 from the germline V gene are MNHEY and SVGAGI. The CDR3 length is 14 residues. Trimming shortened V by 0 bases and J by 4 bases, and 9 bases separated the two germline ends. This CDR3 reads CASSYSRGSYGYTF. The CDR3 coding sequence is TGTGCCAGCAGTTACTCGAGGGGGAGCTATGGCTACACCTTC.